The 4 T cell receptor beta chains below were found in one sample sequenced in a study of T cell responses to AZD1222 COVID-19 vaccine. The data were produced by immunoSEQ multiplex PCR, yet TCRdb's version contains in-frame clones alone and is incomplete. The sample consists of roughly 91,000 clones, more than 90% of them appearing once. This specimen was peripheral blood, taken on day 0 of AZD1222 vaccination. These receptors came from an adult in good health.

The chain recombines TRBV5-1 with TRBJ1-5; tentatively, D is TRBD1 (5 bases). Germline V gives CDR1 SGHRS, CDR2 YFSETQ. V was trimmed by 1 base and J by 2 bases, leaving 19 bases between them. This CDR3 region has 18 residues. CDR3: CASSLLKDGTTGNQPQHF. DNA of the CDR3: TGCGCCAGCAGCTTGTTAAAGGACGGGACGACGGGCAATCAGCCCCAGCATTTT.

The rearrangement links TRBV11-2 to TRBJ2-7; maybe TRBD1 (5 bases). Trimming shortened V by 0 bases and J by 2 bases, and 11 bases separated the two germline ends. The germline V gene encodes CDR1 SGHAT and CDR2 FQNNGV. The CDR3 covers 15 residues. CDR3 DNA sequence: TGTGCCAGCAGCTTAGATCAGCCAGGGACCTACGAGCAGTACTTC. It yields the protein CASSLDQPGTYEQYF.

In nucleotides, the CDR3 is TGCAGCGTCGTCCCCTTAGACAGGGGGGGGGATGGCTACACCTTC. Translating it yields CSVVPLDRGGDGYTF. The V and J genes are TRBV29-1 and TRBJ1-2; 9 bases line up with TRBD1. The CDR3 length is 15 residues. The ends lost 6 bases at V and 6 bases at J; junction bases unmatched: 14. From germline, CDR1 is SQVTM and CDR2 ANQGSEA.

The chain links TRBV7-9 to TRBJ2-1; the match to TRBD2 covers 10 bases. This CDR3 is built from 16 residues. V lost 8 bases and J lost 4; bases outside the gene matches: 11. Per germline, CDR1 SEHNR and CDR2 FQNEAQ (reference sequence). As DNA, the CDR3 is TGTGCCAGCCTCCCTATCGGGACTAGCGTATACAATGAGCAGTTCTTC. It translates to CASLPIGTSVYNEQFF.